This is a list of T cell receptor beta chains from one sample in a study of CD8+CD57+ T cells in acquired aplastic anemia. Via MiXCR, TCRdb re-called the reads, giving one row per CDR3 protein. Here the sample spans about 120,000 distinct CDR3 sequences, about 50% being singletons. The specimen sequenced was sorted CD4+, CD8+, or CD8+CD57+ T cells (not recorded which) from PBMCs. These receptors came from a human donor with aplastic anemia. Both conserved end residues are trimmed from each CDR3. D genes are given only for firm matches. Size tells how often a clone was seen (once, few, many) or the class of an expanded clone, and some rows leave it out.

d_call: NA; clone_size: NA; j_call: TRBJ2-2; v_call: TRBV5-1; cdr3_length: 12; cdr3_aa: ASTQGSNTGELF
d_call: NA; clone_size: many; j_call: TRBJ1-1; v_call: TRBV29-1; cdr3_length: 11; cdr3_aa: SVDAGRRTEAF
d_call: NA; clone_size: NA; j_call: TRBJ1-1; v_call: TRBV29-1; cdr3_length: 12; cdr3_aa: SVTWSGKGTEAF
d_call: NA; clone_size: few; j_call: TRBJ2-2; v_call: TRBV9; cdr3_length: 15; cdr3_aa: ASSGLGGDPDGGELF
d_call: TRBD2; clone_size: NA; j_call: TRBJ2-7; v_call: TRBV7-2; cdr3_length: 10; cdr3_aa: ASGLAGLEQY
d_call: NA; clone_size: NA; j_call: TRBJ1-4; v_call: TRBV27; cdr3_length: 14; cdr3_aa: ASSLTGQTFNEKLF
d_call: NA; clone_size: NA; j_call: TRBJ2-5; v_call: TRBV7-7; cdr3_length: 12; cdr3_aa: ASSFGAPQETQY
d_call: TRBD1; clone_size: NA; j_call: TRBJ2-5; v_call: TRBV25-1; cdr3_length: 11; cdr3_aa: ASAYRGTETQY
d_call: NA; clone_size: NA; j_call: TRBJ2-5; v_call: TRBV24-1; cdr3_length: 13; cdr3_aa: ATSDSGRNQETQY
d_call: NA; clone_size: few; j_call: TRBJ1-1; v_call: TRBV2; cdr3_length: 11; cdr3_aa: ASSGEGNTEAF
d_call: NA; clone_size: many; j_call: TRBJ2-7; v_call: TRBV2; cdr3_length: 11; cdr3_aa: ASSAGASYEQY
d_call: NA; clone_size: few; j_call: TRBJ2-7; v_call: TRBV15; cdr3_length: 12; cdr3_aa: ATGSTRTGYEQY
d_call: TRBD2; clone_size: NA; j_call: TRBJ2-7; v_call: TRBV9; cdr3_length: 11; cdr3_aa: ASSAGATYEQY
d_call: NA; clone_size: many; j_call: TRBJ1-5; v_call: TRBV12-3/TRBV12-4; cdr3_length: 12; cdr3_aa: ASSSGYSNQPQH
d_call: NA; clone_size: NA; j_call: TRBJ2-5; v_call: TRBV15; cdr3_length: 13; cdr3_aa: ATSRDQGGYETQY